Presented here are 10 T cell receptor beta chains from one specimen sequenced in a study of T cell repertoires in cytomegalovirus infection. MiXCR, applied by TCRdb to the reads, yields one record per CDR3 protein. The table has roughly 570,000 distinct CDR3 sequences, about 40% seen once; the top ten hold over 45%. The antigens these receptors bind are not known. This sample comprised cultured PBMCs, obtained from culture after CMV antigen stimulation. These receptors originate from a human donor in good health (CMV status not recorded). Some clones in this sample may be carry-over from other donors' samples.

This clonotype was seen more than once but under ten times. The rearrangement links TRBV6-1 to TRBJ1-5; no definite D call. The CDR3 contains 14 residues. V gave up 4 bases and J gave up 2 bases, with 9 bases separating them. Germline loops: CDR1 MNHNS, CDR2 SASEGT. The CDR3 loop reads CASSVGLGNQPQHF. In DNA, the CDR3 is TGTGCCAGCAGTGTAGGACTAGGCAATCAGCCCCAGCATTTT.

The chain carries TRBV10-3 and TRBJ2-5; 7 nucleotides line up with TRBD1. The germline CDR1 and CDR2 sequences are ENHRY and SYGVKD. This CDR3 comprises 16 residues. With 2 bases clipped from V and 4 bases from J, the junction kept 10 bases outside the gene matches. CDR3: CAISEPTGQVGETQYF. CDR3 nucleotides: TGTGCCATCAGTGAGCCCACTGGACAGGTCGGAGAGACCCAGTACTTC.

This clonotype was observed many times. The chain links TRBV7-8 to TRBJ2-1; tentatively, D is TRBD2 (5 bases). With 1 base removed from V and 0 bases from J, the gap between germline ends came to 19 bases. From germline, CDR1 is SGHVS and CDR2 FQNEAQ. The CDR3 consists of 19 residues. CDR3 region: CASSLERLPGRNSYNEQFF. Here the CDR3 DNA reads TGTGCCAGCAGCTTAGAAAGGTTGCCGGGAAGAAACTCCTACAATGAGCAGTTCTTC.

The rearrangement joins TRBV6-2 or TRBV6-3 to TRBJ2-7, with D perhaps matching TRBD2 (5 bases). Trimming left V 4 bases short and J 7 bases short, with 14 bases between. The germline CDR1 and CDR2 sequences are MNHEY and SVGEGT. The CDR3 is 13 amino acids. The CDR3: CASSFRDPKEQYF. In DNA form, the CDR3 reads TGTGCCAGCAGTTTCCGGGATCCCAAAGAGCAGTACTTC.

This clonotype was detected only a few times. V and J are TRBV7-2 and TRBJ2-3, with D uncertain. The CDR3 loop spans 13 amino acids. V dropped 3 bases and J dropped 4 bases, with 8 bases sitting between them. The germline V gene has CDR1 SGHTA and CDR2 FQGNSA. DNA for the CDR3: TGTGCCAGCAGCTTGAGAGGATCAGATACGCAGTATTTT. It yields the protein CASSLRGSDTQYF.

This sequence joins TRBV6-5 and TRBJ2-5; TRBD2 matches at 9 bases. Germline CDR1 is MNHEY and CDR2 is SVGAGI. This CDR3 is built from 18 residues. With 6 bases clipped from V and 0 bases from J, the junction kept 14 bases outside the gene matches. CDR3 amino acids: CASSRGGGGGKYQETQYF. DNA for the CDR3: TGTGCCAGCAGCCGGGGAGGCGGGGGGGGGAAGTACCAAGAGACCCAGTACTTC.

This chain uses TRBV10-3 with TRBJ2-3; 8 bases line up with TRBD2. The CDR3 loop spans 18 amino acids. Germline values: CDR1 ENHRY, CDR2 SYGVKD. The J segment lost 3 bases and the V segment lost 0 bases, leaving 11 bases of the junction unmatched. The CDR3 is CAISESLRTSSLTDTQYF. The CDR3 DNA follows: TGTGCCATCAGTGAGTCCCTCAGGACTAGCTCTTTAACAGATACGCAGTATTTT.

The chain has TRBV2 and TRBJ1-6; D unclear. With 4 bases removed from V and 3 bases from J, the gap between germline ends came to 10 bases. The CDR3 has 15 amino acids. Per germline, CDR1 SNHLY and CDR2 FYNNEI. The CDR3 nucleotides are TGTGCCAGCAGTGGAGCAGTGCTCTATAATTCACCCCTCCACTTT. Translating it yields CASSGAVLYNSPLHF.

The CDR3 DNA reads TGTGCCAGCAGGGACAGGGTCGCGCAGTATTTT. This codes for CASRDRVAQYF. The rearrangement links TRBV6-2 or TRBV6-3 to TRBJ2-3, with 8 bases matching TRBD1. This CDR3 region has 11 residues. Germline lookup yields CDR1 MNHEY and CDR2 SVGEGT. The junction had 3 bases not matched to a gene; V was cut back by 6 bases and J by 10 bases.

The genes are TRBV5-5 and TRBJ2-4; 7 nucleotides line up with TRBD1. Germline CDR1 SGHKS, CDR2 YYEKEE (reference sequence). The junction had 5 bases not matched to a gene; V was cut back by 3 bases and J by 5 bases. The CDR3 spans 14 residues. The CDR3 loop is CASSSRQGQNIQYF. CDR3 DNA sequence: TGTGCCAGCAGCTCCCGACAGGGACAAAACATTCAGTACTTC.